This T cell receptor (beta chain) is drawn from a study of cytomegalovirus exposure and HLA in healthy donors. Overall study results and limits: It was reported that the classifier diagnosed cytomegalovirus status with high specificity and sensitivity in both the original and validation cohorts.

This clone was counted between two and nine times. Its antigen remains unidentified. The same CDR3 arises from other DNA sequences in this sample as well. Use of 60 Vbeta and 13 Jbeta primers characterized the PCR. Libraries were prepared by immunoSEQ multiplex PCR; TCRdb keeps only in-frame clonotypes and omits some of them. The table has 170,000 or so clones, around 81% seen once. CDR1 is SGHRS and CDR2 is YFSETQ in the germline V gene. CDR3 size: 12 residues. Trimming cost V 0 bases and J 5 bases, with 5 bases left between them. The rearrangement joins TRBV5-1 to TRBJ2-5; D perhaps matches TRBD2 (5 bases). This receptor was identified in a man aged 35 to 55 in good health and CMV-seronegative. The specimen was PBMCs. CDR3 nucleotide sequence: TGCGCCAGCAGCTTGGCGGGGGAGACCCAGTACTTC. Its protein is CASSLAGETQYF.